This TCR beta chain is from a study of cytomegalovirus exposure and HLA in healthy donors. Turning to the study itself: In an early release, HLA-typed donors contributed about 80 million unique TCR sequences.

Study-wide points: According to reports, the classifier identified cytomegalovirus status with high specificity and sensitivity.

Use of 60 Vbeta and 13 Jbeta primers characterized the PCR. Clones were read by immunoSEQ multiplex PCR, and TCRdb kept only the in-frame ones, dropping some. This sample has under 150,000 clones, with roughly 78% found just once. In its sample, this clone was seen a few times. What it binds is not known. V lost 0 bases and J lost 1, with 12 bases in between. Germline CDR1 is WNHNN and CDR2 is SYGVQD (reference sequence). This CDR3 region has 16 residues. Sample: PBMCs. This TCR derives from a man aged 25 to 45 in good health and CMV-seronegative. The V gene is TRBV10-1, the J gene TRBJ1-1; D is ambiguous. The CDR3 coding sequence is TGCGCCAGCAGTGAGTCGACTAGAGGGCAGAACACTGAAGCTTTCTTT. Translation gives CASSESTRGQNTEAFF.